What follows is one TCR beta chain and its context. What it recognizes is unknown. The sample comes from a study of radiation and T cells in renal cell carcinoma. In the study overall: Nephrectomy followed 15 Gy stereotactic body radiation by 4 weeks. Study findings and constraints: Top tumor clonotypes rose in blood 2 weeks post-radiation, then contracted.

Produced via immunoSEQ multiplex PCR; TCRdb's table is partial and in-frame only. Found here are roughly 100,000 clones, roughly four fifths of them singletons; the top ten hold 5% to 7.5%. The germline V gene has CDR1 MNHNS and CDR2 SASEGT. The V and J ends lost 0 bases and 7 bases respectively, with 16 bases between them. CDR3 length: 15 amino acids. The time point here: baseline pretreatment blood. Regarding treatment: 15 Gy SBRT to primary tumor, nephrectomy 4 weeks later. The genes are TRBV6-1 and TRBJ2-7; the D gene is possibly TRBD2 (6 bases). Material: blood, obtained from a patient whose treatment included radiotherapy and nephrectomy. The TCR comes from a man aged 55-75 years with renal cell carcinoma. The CDR3 protein is CASSEASGVMFEQYF. The CDR3 DNA reads TGTGCCAGCAGTGAAGCTTCGGGAGTTATGTTTGAGCAGTACTTC.